This T cell receptor (beta chain) was sequenced for a study of CD8 T cells in ankylosing spondylitis. Study-wide results and limits: The authors reported significant enrichment of disease-linked clones in matched ankylosing spondylitis synovial fluid. Past studies reported some motif variants in reactive arthritis synovial fluid and blood.

Via MiXCR, TCRdb re-called the 5' RACE reads, giving one row per CDR3 protein. The repertoire consists of approximately 260,000 distinct CDR3 sequences, with 18% occurring once and the leading ten covering around 32%. With respect to this clonotype: Its matching antigen is unknown.

Trimming removed 6 bases at V and 3 bases at J, with 15 bases between. The CDR3 spans 15 residues. Germline CDR1 reads LNHDA; CDR2 reads SQIVND (reference sequence). Sequenced sample: blood, either unsorted or a sorted T cell fraction (not recorded which). This receptor was taken from a male donor with ankylosing spondylitis or in good health (not recorded which). The chain uses TRBV19 and TRBJ1-5, with D perhaps TRBD1 (6 bases). CDR3 nucleotide sequence: TGTGCCAGTAGCTCCCAGACAGGACCCAATCAGCCCCAGCATTTT. Translating it yields CASSSQTGPNQPQHF.